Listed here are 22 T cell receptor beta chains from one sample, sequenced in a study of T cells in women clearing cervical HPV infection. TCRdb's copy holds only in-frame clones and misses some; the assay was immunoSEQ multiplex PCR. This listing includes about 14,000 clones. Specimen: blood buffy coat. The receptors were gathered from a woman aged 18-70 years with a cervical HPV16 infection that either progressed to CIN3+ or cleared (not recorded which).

The CDR3 sequence: CASRTGGQETQYF. The sequenced part of the CDR3 DNA is TGTGCCAGCAGGACAGGGGGCCAAGAGACC. The chain recombines TRBV6-2 or TRBV6-3 with TRBJ2-5; 9 bases map to TRBD1. The read comes to an end 3 residues before the CDR3 does, leaving the germline J gene to fill in the end. The CDR3 extends over 13 amino acids. Germline values: CDR1 MNHEY, CDR2 SVGEGT. With V trimmed by 6 bases and J by 1 base, 0 bases remained unmatched.

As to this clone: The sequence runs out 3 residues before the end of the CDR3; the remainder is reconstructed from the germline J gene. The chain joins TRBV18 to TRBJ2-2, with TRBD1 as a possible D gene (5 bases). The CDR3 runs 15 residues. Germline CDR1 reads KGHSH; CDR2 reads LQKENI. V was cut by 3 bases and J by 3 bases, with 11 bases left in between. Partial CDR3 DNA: TGTGCCAGCTCACCCTACCCCAGGGACACCGGGGAG. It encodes CASSPYPRDTGE. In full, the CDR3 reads CASSPYPRDTGELFF.

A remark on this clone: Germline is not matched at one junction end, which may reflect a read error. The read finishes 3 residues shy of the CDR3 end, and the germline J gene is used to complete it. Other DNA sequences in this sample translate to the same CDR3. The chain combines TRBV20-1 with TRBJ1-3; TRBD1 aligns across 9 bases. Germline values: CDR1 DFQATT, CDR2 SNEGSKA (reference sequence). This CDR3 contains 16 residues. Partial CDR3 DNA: TGCAGTGCTAGAGATTGGGGACAGGGAACCGGAAACACG. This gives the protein CSARDWGQGTGNT. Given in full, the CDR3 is CSARDWGQGTGNTIYF.

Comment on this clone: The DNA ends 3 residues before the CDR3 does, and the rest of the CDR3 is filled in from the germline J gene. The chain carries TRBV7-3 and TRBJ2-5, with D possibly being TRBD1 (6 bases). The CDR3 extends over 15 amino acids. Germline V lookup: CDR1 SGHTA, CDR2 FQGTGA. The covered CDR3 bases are TGTGCCAGCAGCTTAAAAGGTGACAGGACAGATACC. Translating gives CASSLKGDRTDT. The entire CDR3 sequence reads CASSLKGDRTDTQYF. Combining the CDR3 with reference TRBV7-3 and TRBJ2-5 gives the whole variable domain GAGVSQTPSNKVTEKGKYVELRCDPISGHTALYWYRQSLGQGPEFLIYFQGTGAADDSGLPNDRFFAVRPEGSVSTLKIQRTERGDSAVYLCASSLKGDRTDTQYFGPGTRLLVL.

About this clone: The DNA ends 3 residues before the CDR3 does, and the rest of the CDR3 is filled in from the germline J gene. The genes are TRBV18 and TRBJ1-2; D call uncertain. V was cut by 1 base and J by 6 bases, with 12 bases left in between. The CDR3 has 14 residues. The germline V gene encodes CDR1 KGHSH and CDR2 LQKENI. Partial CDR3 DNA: TGTGCCAGCTCACCACAGGGTCAGAGGAATGGC. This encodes CASSPQGQRNG. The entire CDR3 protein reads CASSPQGQRNGYTF.

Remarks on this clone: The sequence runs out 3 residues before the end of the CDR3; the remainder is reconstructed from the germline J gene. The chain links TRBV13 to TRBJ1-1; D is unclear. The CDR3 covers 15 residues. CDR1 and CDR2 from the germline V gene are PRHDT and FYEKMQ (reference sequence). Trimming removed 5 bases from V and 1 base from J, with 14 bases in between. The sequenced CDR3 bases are TGTGCCAGCAGCCAGCTTCCGGGGAGGAACACTGAA. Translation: CASSQLPGRNTE. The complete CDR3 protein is CASSQLPGRNTEAFF.

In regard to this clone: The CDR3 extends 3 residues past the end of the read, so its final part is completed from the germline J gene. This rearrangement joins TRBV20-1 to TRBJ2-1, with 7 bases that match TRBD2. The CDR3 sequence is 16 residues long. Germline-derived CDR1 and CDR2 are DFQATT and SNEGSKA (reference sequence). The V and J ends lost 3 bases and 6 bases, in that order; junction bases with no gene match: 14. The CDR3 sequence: CSASTTLAPNPNEQFF. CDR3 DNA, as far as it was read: TGCAGTGCTAGCACCACACTAGCGCCAAACCCCAATGAG.

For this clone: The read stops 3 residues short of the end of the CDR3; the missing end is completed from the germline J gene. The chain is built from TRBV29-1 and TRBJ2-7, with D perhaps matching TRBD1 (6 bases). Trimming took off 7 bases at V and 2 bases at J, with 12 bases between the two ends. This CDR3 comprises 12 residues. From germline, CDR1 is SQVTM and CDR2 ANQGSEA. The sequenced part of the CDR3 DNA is TGCAGCGGCTCAGGGGAAACCTACGAG. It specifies CSGSGETYE. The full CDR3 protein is CSGSGETYEQYF.

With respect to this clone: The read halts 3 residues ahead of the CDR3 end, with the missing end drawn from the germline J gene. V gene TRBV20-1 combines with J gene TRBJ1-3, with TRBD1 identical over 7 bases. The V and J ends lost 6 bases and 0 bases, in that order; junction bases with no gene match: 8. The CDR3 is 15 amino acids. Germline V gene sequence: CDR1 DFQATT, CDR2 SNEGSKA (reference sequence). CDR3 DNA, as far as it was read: TGCAGTGCGCGTCGCAGGGGGATCTCTGGAAACACC. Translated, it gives CSARRRGISGNT. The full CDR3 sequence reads CSARRRGISGNTIYF.

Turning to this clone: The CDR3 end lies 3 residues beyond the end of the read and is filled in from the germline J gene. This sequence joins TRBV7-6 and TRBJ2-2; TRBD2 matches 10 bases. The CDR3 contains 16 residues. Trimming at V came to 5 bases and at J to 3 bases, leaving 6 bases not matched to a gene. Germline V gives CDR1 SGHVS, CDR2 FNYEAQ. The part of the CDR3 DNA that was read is TGTGCCAGCAGCAAAACCGGGACTAGCGACACCGGGGAG. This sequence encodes CASSKTGTSDTGE. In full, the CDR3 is CASSKTGTSDTGELFF.

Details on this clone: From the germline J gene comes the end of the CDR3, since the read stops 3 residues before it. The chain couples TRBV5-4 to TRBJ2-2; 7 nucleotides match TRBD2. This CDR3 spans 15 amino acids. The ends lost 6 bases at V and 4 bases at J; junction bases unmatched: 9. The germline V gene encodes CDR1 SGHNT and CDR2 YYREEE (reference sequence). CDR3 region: CASTVAGGGTGELFF. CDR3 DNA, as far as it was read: TGTGCCAGCACCGTGGCGGGCGGGGGCACCGGGGAG.

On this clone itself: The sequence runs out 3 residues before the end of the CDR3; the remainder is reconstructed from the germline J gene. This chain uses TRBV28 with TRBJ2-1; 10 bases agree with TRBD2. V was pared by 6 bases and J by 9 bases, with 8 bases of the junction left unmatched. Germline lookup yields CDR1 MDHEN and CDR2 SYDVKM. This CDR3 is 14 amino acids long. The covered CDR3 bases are TGTGCCAGCAGCCCGCTAGCGGGAGTTTTTGAG. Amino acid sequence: CASSPLAGVFE. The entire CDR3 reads CASSPLAGVFEQFF.

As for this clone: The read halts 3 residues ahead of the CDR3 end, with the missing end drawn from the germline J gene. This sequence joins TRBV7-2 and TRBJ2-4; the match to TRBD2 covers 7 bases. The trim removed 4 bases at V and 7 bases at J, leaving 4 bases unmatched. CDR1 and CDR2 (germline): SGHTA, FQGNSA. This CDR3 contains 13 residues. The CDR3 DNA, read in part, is TGTGCCAGCAGCTCGGGGGGTTGGAACATT. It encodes CASSSGGWNI. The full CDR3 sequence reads CASSSGGWNIQYF.

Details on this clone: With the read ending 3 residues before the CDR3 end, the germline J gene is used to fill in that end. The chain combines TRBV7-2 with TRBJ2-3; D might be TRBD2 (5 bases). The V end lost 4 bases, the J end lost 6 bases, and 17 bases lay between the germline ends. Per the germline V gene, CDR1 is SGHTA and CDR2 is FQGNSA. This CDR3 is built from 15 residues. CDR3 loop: CASSSRTFAADTQYF. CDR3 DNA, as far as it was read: TGTGCCAGCAGCTCGAGGACTTTCGCAGCGGATACG.

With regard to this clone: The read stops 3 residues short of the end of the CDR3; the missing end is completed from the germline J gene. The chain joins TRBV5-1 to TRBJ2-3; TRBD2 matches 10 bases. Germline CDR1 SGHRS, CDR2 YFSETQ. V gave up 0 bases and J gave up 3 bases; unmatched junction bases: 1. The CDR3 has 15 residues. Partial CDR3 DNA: TGCGCCAGCAGCTTGGGTAGCGGGAGGACAGATACG. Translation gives CASSLGSGRTDT. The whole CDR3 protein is CASSLGSGRTDTQYF.

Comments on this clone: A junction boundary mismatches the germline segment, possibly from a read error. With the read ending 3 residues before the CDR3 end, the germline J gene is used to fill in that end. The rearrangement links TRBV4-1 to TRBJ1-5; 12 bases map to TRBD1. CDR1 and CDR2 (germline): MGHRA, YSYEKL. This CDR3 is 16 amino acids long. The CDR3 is CTSNQGQGARNQPQHF. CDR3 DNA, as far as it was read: TGCACCAGCAACCAGGGACAGGGGGCAAGGAATCAGCCC.

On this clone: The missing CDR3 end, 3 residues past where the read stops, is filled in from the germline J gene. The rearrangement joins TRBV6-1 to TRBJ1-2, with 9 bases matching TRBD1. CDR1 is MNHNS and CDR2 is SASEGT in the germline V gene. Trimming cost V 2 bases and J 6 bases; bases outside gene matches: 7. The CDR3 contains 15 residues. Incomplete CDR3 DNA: TGTGCCAGCAGTGAAATGGGACAGGGTCTGAATGGC. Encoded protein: CASSEMGQGLNG. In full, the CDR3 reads CASSEMGQGLNGYTF.

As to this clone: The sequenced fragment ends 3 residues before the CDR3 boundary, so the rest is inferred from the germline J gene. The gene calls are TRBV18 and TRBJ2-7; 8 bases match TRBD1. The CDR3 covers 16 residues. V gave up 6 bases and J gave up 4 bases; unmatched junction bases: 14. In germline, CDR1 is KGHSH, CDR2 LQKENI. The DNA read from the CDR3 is TGTGCCAGCTCGCGAAGCTTGACAGGGGCCGAATACGAG. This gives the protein CASSRSLTGAEYE. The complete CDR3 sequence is CASSRSLTGAEYEQYF.

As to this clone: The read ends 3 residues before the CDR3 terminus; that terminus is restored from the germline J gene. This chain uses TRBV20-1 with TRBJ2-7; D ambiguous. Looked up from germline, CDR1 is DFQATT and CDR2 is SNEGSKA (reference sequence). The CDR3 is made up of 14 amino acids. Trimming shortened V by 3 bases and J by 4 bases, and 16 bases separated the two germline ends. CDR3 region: CSARSVMVAYEQYF. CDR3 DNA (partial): TGCAGTGCTAGGTCCGTGATGGTCGCGTACGAG.

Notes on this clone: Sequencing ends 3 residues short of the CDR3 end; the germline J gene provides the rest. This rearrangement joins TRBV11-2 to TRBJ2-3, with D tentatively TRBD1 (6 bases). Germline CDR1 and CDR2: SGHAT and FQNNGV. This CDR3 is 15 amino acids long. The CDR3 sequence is CASSLVVQGKIPQYF. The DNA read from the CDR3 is TGTGCCAGCAGCTTAGTGGTACAGGGTAAAATTCCG.

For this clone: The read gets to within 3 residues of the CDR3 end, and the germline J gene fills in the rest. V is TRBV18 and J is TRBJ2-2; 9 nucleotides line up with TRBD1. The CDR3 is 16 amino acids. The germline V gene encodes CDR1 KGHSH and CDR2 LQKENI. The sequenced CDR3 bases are TGTGCCAGCTCACCGCCCGCGACAGGGGGAAATGAAAAG. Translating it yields CASSPPATGGNEK. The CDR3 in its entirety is CASSPPATGGNEKLFF.

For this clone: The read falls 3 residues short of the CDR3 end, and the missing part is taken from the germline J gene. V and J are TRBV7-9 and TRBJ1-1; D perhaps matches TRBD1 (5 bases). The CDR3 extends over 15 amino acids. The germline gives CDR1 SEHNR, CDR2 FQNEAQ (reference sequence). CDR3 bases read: TGTGCCAGCAGCTTCGCCGGGACTTACCAAGAGACA. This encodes CASSFAGTYQET. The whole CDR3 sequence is CASSFAGTYQETAFF. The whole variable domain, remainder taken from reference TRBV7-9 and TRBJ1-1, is DTGVSQNPRHKITKRGQNVTFRCDPISEHNRLYWYRQTLGQGPEFLTYFQNEAQLEKSRLLSDRFSAERPKGSFSTLEIQRTEQGDSAMYLCASSFAGTYQETAFFGQGTRLTVV.